Below are 21 T cell receptor beta chains sequenced from a single sample in a study of beta chain features in type 1 diabetes. Investigators reverse transcribed all isolated RNA, so they sequenced expressed TCRB transcripts. Data came from immunoSEQ multiplex PCR; TCRdb stores just in-frame clones and leaves some out. The sample has about 360,000 clones; 10% to 15% are singletons. The material sequenced was naive CD4+ T cells from blood. The receptors derive from a man aged 18 to 30 in good health.

The rearrangement links TRBV5-6 to TRBJ1-1, with D uncertain. V lost 6 bases and J 1 base, leaving 10 bases between the germline ends. CDR1 is SGHDT and CDR2 is YYEEEE in the germline V gene. The CDR3 covers 13 residues. CDR3 in amino acids: CASTLVQNTEAFF. The CDR3 DNA is TGTGCCAGCACCCTAGTACAGAACACTGAAGCTTTCTTT.

Note on this clone: The sample has other DNA sequences that encode this CDR3 too. DNA for the CDR3: TGTGCCTGGAGTCAGGGAAGCAATCAGCCCCAGCATTTT. Its translation: CAWSQGSNQPQHF. The rearrangement joins TRBV30 to TRBJ1-5, with a possible D match to TRBD1 (5 bases). The CDR3 loop spans 13 amino acids. Germline V gives CDR1 GTSNPN, CDR2 SVGIG (reference sequence). The V gene lost 2 bases and the J gene lost 1 base, with 6 bases spanning the gap.

This clone was observed a few times. The J gene is TRBJ2-2, the V gene TRBV15, with 7 bases fitting TRBD1. V shed 7 bases and J 0 bases; nucleotides not matched to a gene: 5. This CDR3 spans 15 amino acids. Germline V lookup: CDR1 LNHNV, CDR2 YYDKDF (reference sequence). The CDR3 DNA is TGTGCCACCACCACCGGGACAGCGAACACCGGGGAGCTGTTTTTT. Its translation: CATTTGTANTGELFF.

This chain joins TRBV28 and TRBJ2-7; 10 bases match TRBD2. Trimming at V came to 6 bases and at J to 2 bases, leaving 7 bases not matched to a gene. This CDR3 has 15 residues. The germline gives CDR1 MDHEN, CDR2 SYDVKM. The CDR3 spells CASRLAGNQAYEQYF. The CDR3 DNA reads TGTGCCAGCAGACTAGCGGGGAACCAAGCCTACGAGCAGTACTTC. The full variable domain, its missing parts supplied by reference TRBV28 and TRBJ2-7, is DVKVTQSSRYLVKRTGEKVFLECVQDMDHENMFWYRQDPGLGLRLIYFSYDVKMKEKGDIPEGYSVSREKKERFSLILESASTNQTSMYLCASRLAGNQAYEQYFGPGTRLTVT.

This clone appeared a few times. The genes are TRBV11-2 and TRBJ2-1; 9 bases map to TRBD2. J lost 5 bases, V lost 5 bases, and 13 bases had no gene match. The CDR3 length is 17 residues. Germline CDR1 reads SGHAT; CDR2 reads FQNNGV. The CDR3 sequence: CASSTSRSGRSNNEQFF. The CDR3 coding sequence is TGTGCCAGCAGCACCAGCCGGAGCGGGAGGTCAAACAATGAGCAGTTCTTC.

The rearrangement uses TRBV10-3 and TRBJ1-1; D possibly corresponds to TRBD1 (6 bases). With 3 bases removed from V and 7 bases from J, the gap between germline ends came to 15 bases. This CDR3 has 14 residues. Germline CDR1 and CDR2: ENHRY and SYGVKD. The CDR3: CAISDRTGSSEAFF. The CDR3 DNA is TGTGCCATCAGTGACCGTACAGGGAGTAGTGAAGCTTTCTTT.

The chain joins TRBV4-3 to TRBJ2-3; D gene uncertain. This CDR3 is 14 amino acids long. The V and J ends lost 3 bases and 1 base respectively, with 8 bases between them. Germline V lookup: CDR1 LGHNA, CDR2 YSLEER. This chain's CDR3 is CASSHSQGTDTQYF. The CDR3 bases are TGCGCCAGCAGCCATTCGCAGGGCACAGATACGCAGTATTTT.

The rearrangement uses TRBV15 and TRBJ2-5; TRBD2 might be the D (6 bases). The V and J ends lost 1 base and 4 bases respectively, with 7 bases between them. The CDR3 consists of 13 residues. Germline values: CDR1 LNHNV, CDR2 YYDKDF (reference sequence). CDR3 in amino acids: CATSRVGGETQYF. The CDR3 DNA sequence: TGTGCCACCAGCAGAGTCGGGGGAGAGACCCAGTACTTC.

This chain connects TRBV4-3 to TRBJ1-2; D is ambiguous. The V end lost 0 bases, the J end lost 6 bases, and 14 bases lay between the germline ends. In germline, CDR1 is LGHNA, CDR2 YSLEER. The CDR3 runs to 15 residues. The chain's CDR3 is CASSQDGVTGDGYTF. The CDR3 DNA reads as TGCGCCAGCAGCCAAGATGGGGTTACCGGGGATGGCTACACCTTC.

This clone has a handful of counts. The chain joins TRBV13 to TRBJ2-4; 8 positions agree with TRBD1. The CDR3 contains 17 residues. Germline values: CDR1 PRHDT, CDR2 FYEKMQ (reference sequence). The trim removed 1 base at V and 10 bases at J, leaving 15 bases unmatched. CDR3 sequence reads: CASSLVGVTGAGGIQYF. The DNA for the CDR3 is TGTGCCAGCAGCTTAGTGGGGGTGACAGGGGCCGGCGGGATTCAGTACTTC.

The chain uses TRBV7-9 and TRBJ1-1; a possible D gene is TRBD1 (5 bases). In germline, CDR1 is SEHNR, CDR2 FQNEAQ (reference sequence). CDR3 length: 15 amino acids. The V and J ends lost 5 bases and 5 bases respectively, with 18 bases between them. This CDR3 reads CASSLAQWGSTEAFF. DNA for the CDR3: TGTGCCAGCAGCCTGGCCCAATGGGGCTCGACTGAAGCTTTCTTT.

This chain connects TRBV19 to TRBJ1-5; 8 nucleotides match TRBD1. Germline CDR1 LNHDA, CDR2 SQIVND (reference sequence). CDR3 length equals 15 residues. J was trimmed by 5 bases and V by 9 bases; bases with no gene match: 12. As DNA, the CDR3 is TGTGCCAGCACGCAGGAAGACAGGGGAGATCAGCCCCAGCATTTT. Residues: CASTQEDRGDQPQHF. Full variable domain (outside the CDR3, taken from reference TRBV19 and TRBJ1-5): DGGITQSPKYLFRKEGQNVTLSCEQNLNHDAMYWYRQDPGQGLRLIYYSQIVNDFQKGDIAEGYSVSREKKESFPLTVTSAQKNPTAFYLCASTQEDRGDQPQHFGDGTRLSIL.

The rearrangement uses TRBV5-1 and TRBJ2-7; 8 nucleotides line up with TRBD2. This CDR3 comprises 14 residues. V lost 3 bases and J lost 0; bases outside the gene matches: 2. Germline V gene data show CDR1 as SGHRS and CDR2 as YFSETQ. For the CDR3, the DNA is TGCGCCAGCAGCTCGGGGGGGAGCTCCTACGAGCAGTACTTC. This translates into CASSSGGSSYEQYF.

This clone was detected a few times. The rearrangement joins TRBV7-9 to TRBJ1-6, with 7 bases aligning to TRBD1. The CDR3 consists of 14 residues. Germline values: CDR1 SEHNR, CDR2 FQNEAQ (reference sequence). J gave up 10 bases and V 5 bases, and 8 bases lay outside the gene matches. CDR3 sequence reads: CASSKRTGGSPLHF. The CDR3 region has the DNA TGTGCCAGCAGCAAGAGGACAGGAGGGTCACCCCTCCACTTT.

The rearrangement joins TRBV7-6 to TRBJ1-5; TRBD1 matches 10 bases. The V segment lost 3 bases and the J segment 5 bases; nucleotides outside the gene matches: 13. Germline V lookup: CDR1 SGHVS, CDR2 FNYEAQ. The CDR3 sequence is 18 residues long. CDR3 loop: CASSLSPGTGVLDQPQHF. The CDR3 bases are TGTGCCAGCAGCTTGAGCCCCGGGACAGGGGTTTTAGATCAGCCCCAGCATTTT. The full variable domain, rest sourced from reference TRBV7-6 and TRBJ1-5, is GAGVSQSPRYKVTKRGQDVALRCDPISGHVSLYWYRQALGQGPEFLTYFNYEAQQDKSGLPNDRFSAERPEGSISTLTIQRTEQRDSAMYRCASSLSPGTGVLDQPQHFGDGTRLSIL.

This clone was seen a few times. The chain combines TRBV5-1 with TRBJ1-2, with TRBD1 matching 11 bases. V was clipped by 4 bases and J by 3 bases; unmatched bases: 8. The germline CDR1 and CDR2 sequences are SGHRS and YFSETQ. The CDR3 contains 16 residues. The CDR3 sequence is CASSPRDRGNDYGYTF. The CDR3, as DNA: TGCGCCAGCAGCCCCAGGGACAGGGGGAACGACTATGGCTACACCTTC.

A few counts support this clone. This chain connects TRBV30 to TRBJ1-6, with D tentatively TRBD1 (5 bases). The CDR3 loop spans 12 amino acids. Germline CDR1 GTSNPN, CDR2 SVGIG (reference sequence). Trimming removed 5 bases at V and 8 bases at J, with 10 bases between. The CDR3 reads CAWAGIDSPLHF. The DNA for the CDR3 is TGTGCCTGGGCAGGGATCGATTCACCCCTCCACTTT.

The CDR3 DNA reads as TGTGCCAGCAGCGTAAGCGGACTAGCCTACAATGAGCAGTTCTTC. Encoded protein: CASSVSGLAYNEQFF. The J gene is TRBJ2-1, the V gene TRBV9, with TRBD2 matching 7 bases. The germline V gene has CDR1 SGDLS and CDR2 YYNGEE. The CDR3 is 15 amino acids. With V trimmed by 1 base and J by 2 bases, 3 bases remained unmatched.

This clone has a handful of counts. V and J are TRBV28 and TRBJ2-4; perhaps TRBD1 as D (5 bases). The CDR3 runs to 13 residues. Germline assignment: CDR1 MDHEN and CDR2 SYDVKM. V was shortened by 1 base and J by 7 bases, with 8 bases between the two germline ends. CDR3 coding DNA: TGTGCCAGCAGTTTATCAGGGTTGAACATTCAGTACTTC. It encodes CASSLSGLNIQYF.

This clone was counted a few times. J is TRBJ1-2 and V is TRBV7-9; 8 bases agree with TRBD1. The CDR3 spans 14 residues. Trimming cost V 0 bases and J 7 bases; bases outside gene matches: 4. The germline V gene has CDR1 SEHNR and CDR2 FQNEAQ (reference sequence). The CDR3 sequence is CASSLARGPLGYTF. In nucleotides, the CDR3 is TGTGCCAGCAGCTTAGCCAGGGGGCCTCTTGGCTACACCTTC.

This clone was seen a handful of times. This chain links TRBV4-1 with TRBJ2-4, with no clear D. The CDR3 is 13 amino acids. Germline V gene data show CDR1 as MGHRA and CDR2 as YSYEKL. The V end was cut by 6 bases, the J end by 3 bases, with 9 bases between. CDR3 in amino acids: CASRAVSKNIQYF. CDR3 nucleotide sequence: TGCGCCAGCAGGGCGGTGAGCAAAAACATTCAGTACTTC.